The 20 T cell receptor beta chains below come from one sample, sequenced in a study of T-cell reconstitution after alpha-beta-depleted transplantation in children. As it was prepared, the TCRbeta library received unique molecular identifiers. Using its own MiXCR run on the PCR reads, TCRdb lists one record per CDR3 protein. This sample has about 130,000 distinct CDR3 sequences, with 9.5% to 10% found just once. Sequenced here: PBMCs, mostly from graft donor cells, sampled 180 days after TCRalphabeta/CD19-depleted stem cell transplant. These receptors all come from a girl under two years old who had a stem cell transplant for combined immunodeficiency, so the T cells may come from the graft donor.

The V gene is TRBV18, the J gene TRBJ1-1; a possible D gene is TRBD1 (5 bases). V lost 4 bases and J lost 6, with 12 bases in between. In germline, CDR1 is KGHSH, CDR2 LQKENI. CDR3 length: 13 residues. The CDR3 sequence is CASSRLPGAEAFF. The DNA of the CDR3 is TGTGCCAGCTCACGCCTACCGGGGGCTGAAGCTTTCTTT.

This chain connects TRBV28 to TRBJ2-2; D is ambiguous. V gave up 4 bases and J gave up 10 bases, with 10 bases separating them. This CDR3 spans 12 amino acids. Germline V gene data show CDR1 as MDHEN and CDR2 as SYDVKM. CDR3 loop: CASSSSVVELFF. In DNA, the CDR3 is TGTGCCAGCAGTTCCTCAGTTGTGGAGCTGTTTTTT.

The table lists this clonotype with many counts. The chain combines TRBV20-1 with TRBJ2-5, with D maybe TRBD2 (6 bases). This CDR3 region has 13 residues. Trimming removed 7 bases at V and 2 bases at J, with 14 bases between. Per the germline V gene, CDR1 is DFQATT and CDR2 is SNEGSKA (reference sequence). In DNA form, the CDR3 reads TGCAGTGTTCATAGCGGATTTCAAGAGACCCAGTACTTC. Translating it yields CSVHSGFQETQYF.

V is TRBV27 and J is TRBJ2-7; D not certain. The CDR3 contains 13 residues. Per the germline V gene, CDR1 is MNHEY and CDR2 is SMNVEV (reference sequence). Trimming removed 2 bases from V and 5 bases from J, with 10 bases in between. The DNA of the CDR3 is TGTGCCAGCAGTTTAGCCAGGTCCCACGAGCAGTACTTC. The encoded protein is CASSLARSHEQYF.

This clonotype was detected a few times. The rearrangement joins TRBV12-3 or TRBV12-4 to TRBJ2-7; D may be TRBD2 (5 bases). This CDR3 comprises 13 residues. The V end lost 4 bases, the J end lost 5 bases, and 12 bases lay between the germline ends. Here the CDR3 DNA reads TGTGCCAGCAGTTCTAGCCCGCGGAACGAGCAGTACTTC. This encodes CASSSSPRNEQYF.

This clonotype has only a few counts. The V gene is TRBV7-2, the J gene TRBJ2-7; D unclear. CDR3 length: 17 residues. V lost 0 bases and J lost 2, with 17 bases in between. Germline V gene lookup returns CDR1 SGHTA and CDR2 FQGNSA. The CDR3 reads CASSLAVWRHSPYEQYF. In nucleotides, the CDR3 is TGTGCCAGCAGCTTAGCAGTTTGGCGCCACTCCCCCTACGAGCAGTACTTC.

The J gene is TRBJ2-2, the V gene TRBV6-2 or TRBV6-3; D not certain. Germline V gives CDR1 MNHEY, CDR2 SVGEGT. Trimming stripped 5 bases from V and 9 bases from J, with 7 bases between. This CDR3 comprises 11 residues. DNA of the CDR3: TGTGCCAGCAGTCTCGGAAGGGAGCTGTTTTTT. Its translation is CASSLGRELFF.

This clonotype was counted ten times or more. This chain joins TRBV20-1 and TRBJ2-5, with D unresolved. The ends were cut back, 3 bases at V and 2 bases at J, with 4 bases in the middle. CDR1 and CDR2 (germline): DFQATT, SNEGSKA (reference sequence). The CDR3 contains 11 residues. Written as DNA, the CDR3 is TGCAGTGCTAGTTCTCAAGAGACCCAGTACTTC. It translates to CSASSQETQYF.

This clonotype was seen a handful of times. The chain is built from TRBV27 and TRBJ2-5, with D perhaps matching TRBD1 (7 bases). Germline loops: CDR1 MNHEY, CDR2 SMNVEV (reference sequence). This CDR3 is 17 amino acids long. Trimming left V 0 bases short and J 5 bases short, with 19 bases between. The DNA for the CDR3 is TGTGCCAGCAGTTTATCAAAAACCGCGACAGGGAGGGAGACCCAGTACTTC. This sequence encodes CASSLSKTATGRETQYF.

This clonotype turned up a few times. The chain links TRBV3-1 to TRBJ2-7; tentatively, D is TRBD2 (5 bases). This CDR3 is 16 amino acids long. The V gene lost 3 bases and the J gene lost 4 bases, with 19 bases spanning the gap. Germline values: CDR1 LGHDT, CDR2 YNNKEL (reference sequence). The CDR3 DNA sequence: TGTGCCAGCAGCCAGAACAGAGGACTTGCTTTTTACGAGCAGTACTTC. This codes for CASSQNRGLAFYEQYF.

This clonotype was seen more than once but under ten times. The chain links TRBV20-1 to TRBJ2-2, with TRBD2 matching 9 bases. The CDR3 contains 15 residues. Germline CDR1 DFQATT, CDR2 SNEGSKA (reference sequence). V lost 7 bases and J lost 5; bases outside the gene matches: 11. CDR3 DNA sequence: TGCAGTGGGAAGGGCGGGGGGGCCGGAACCGGGGAGCTGTTTTTT. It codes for CSGKGGGAGTGELFF.

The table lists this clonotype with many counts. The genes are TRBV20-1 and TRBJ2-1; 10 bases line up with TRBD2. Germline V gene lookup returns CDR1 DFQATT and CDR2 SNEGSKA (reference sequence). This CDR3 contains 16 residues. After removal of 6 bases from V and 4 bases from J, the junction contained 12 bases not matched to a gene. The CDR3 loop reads CSAAMLAGVKYNEQFF. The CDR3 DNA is TGCAGTGCCGCTATGCTAGCGGGAGTTAAGTACAATGAGCAGTTCTTC.

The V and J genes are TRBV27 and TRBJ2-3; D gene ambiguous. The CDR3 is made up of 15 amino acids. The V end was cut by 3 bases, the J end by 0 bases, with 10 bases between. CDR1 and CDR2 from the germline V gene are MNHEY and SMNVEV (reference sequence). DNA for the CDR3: TGTGCCAGCAGTTTTGAGATACGGAGCACAGATACGCAGTATTTT. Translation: CASSFEIRSTDTQYF.

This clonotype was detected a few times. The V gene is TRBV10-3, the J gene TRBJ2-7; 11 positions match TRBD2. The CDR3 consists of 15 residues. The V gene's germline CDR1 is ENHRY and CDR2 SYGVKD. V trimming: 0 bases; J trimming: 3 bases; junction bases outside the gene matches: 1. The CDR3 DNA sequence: TGTGCCATCAGTGAGTCGCTAGCGGGAGGCTACGAGCAGTACTTC. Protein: CAISESLAGGYEQYF.

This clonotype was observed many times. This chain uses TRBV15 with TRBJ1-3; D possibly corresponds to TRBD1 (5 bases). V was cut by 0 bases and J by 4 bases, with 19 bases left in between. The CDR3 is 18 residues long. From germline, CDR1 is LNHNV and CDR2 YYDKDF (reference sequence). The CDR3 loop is CATSRDVGGATRGNTIYF. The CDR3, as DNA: TGTGCCACCAGCAGAGATGTGGGGGGAGCGACCAGGGGAAACACCATATATTTT.

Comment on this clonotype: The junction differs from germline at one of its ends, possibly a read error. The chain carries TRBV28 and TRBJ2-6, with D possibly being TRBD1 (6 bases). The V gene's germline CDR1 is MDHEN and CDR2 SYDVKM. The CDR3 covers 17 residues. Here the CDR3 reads CASRTTGLLSGTNVLTF. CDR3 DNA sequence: TGTGCCAGCAGAACTACAGGGCTTCTCTCTGGGACCAACGTCCTGACTTTC. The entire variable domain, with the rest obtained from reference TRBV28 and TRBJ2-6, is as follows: DVKVTQSSRYLVKRTGEKVFLECVQDMDHENMFWYRQDPGLGLRLIYFSYDVKMKEKGDIPEGYSVSREKKERFSLILESASTNQTSMYLCASRTTGLLSGTNVLTFGAGSRLTVL.

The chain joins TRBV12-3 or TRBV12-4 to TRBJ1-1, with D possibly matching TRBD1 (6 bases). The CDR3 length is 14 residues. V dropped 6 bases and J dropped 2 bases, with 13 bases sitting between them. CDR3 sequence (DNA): TGTGCCAGCAGCCTGACAGGAGTAAACACTGAAGCTTTCTTT. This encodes CASSLTGVNTEAFF.

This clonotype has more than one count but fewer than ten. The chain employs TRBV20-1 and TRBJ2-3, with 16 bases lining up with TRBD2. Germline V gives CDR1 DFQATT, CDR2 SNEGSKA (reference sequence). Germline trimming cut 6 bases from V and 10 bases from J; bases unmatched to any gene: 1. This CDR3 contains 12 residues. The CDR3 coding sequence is TGCAGTGCCGGGACTAGCGGGGGGGCGCAGTATTTT. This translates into CSAGTSGGAQYF.

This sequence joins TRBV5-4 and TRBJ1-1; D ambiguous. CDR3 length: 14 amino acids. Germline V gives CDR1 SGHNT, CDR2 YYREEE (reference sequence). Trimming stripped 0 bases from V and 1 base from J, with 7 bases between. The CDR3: CASSLVHQNTEAFF. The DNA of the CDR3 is TGTGCCAGCAGCTTGGTTCATCAGAACACTGAAGCTTTCTTT.

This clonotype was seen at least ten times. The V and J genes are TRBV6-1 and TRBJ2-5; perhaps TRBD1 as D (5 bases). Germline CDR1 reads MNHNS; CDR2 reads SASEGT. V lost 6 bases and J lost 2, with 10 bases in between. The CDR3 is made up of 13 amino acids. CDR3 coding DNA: TGTGCCAGCAGCGGACATCAGCAAGAGACCCAGTACTTC. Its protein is CASSGHQQETQYF.